This T cell receptor beta chain was sequenced in a study of T cells in Graves' hyperthyroidism and ophthalmopathy. As for the study in general: At initial diagnosis, before any treatment had begun, peripheral blood was obtained.

Template material for amplifying TCR beta CDR3 regions consisted of RNA transcripts. Carried out on the TCR CDR3, a first-round RT-PCR used the HTBI primer set. TCRdb processed the multiplex PCR reads anew with MiXCR; each CDR3 protein has one entry. The sample shows hundreds of thousands of distinct CDR3 sequences, 38% of them seen only once. This CDR3 region has 14 residues. The V segment lost 5 bases and the J segment 6 bases; nucleotides outside the gene matches: 7. Germline CDR1 reads SEHNR; CDR2 reads FQNEAQ (reference sequence). This clonotype was sampled from a man younger than 35 with Graves' hyperthyroidism. Source material: blood. The gene calls are TRBV7-9 and TRBJ1-1; 9 positions agree with TRBD1. This CDR3 is CASSTGTGSPEAFF. The CDR3 DNA follows: TGTGCCAGCAGCACAGGGACAGGGAGTCCTGAAGCTTTCTTT. The full variable domain, completed using reference TRBV7-9 and TRBJ1-1, is DTGVSQNPRHKITKRGQNVTFRCDPISEHNRLYWYRQTLGQGPEFLTYFQNEAQLEKSRLLSDRFSAERPKGSFSTLEIQRTEQGDSAMYLCASSTGTGSPEAFFGQGTRLTVV.